The T cell receptor (beta chain) described here comes from a study of PD-L1 blockade in urothelial cancer. Across the study: Male patients with bladder-origin urothelial cancer numbered most of the 29. Median T cell yield per blood sample was about 140,000 cells.

Here immunoSEQ multiplex PCR was the method, and the copy in TCRdb shows in-frame clones only, minus some. The table has tens of thousands of clones, roughly 80% seen once; the top ten hold approximately 4.3%. Time point in this sample: pretreatment peripheral blood. Germline V gives CDR1 LGHNA, CDR2 YSLEER. The CDR3 totals 14 residues. Unmatched junction bases numbered 6, after V lost 3 bases and J lost 11 bases. The rearrangement joins TRBV4-3 to TRBJ1-6; TRBD1 agrees at 8 bases. Source: PBMCs, taken around atezolizumab (anti-PD-L1) treatment. This sequence was found in a man between 65 and 85 years old with urothelial cancer. CDR3 region: CASSQDRVMTPLHF. The CDR3, as DNA: TGCGCCAGCAGCCAGGACAGGGTAATGACACCCCTCCACTTT.